This TCR beta chain stems from a study of T cell changes during pregnancy in multiple sclerosis. With 4 bases removed from V and 3 bases from J, the gap between germline ends came to 18 bases. Germline assignment: CDR1 PRHDT and CDR2 FYEKMQ (reference sequence). CDR3 length: 16 amino acids. Sequencing used immunoSEQ multiplex PCR; TCRdb keeps in-frame clones, though not all of them. The sample holds 70,000 to 95,000 clones, over 80% seen once. The receptor comes from a female donor with multiple sclerosis, enrolled in a pregnancy study. This rearrangement joins TRBV13 to TRBJ1-2, with D tentatively TRBD1 (5 bases). The sequenced sample was peripheral blood, obtained in the first trimester of pregnancy. The CDR3: CASSYPGGVKDYGYTF. CDR3 in DNA: TGTGCCAGCAGCTACCCCGGGGGGGTGAAGGACTATGGCTACACCTTC.